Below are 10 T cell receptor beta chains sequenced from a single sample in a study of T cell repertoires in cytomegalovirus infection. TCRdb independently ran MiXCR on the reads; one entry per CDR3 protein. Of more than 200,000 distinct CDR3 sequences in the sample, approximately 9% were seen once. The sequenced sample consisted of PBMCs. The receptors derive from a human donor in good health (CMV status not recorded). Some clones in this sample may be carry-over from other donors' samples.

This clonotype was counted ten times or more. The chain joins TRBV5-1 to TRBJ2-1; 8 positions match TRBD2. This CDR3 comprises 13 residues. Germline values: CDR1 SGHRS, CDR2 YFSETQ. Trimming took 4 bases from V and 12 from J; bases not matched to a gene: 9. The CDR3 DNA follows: TGCGCCAGCAGCCCAACCCAACTAGCGGTGCAGTTCTTC. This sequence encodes CASSPTQLAVQFF.

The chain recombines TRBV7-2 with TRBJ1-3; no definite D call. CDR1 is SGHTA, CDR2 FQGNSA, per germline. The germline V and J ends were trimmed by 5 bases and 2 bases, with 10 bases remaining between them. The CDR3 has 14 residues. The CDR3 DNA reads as TGTGCCAGCAGCCCTTTTGGGACTGGAAACACCATATATTTT. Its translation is CASSPFGTGNTIYF.

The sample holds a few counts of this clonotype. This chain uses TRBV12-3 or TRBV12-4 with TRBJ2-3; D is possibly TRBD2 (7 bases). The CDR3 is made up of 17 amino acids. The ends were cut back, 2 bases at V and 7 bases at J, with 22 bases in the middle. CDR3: CASSLRGGAPSYYTQYF. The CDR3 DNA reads TGTGCCAGCAGTTTAAGGGGGGGGGCTCCAAGTTACTATACGCAGTATTTT.

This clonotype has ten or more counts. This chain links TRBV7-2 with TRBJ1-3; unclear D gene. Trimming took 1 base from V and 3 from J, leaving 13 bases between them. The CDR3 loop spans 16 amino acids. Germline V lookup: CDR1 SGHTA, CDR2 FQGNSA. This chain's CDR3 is CASSLETGRRGNTIYF. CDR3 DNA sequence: TGTGCCAGCAGCTTAGAGACGGGCCGCCGTGGAAACACCATATATTTT.

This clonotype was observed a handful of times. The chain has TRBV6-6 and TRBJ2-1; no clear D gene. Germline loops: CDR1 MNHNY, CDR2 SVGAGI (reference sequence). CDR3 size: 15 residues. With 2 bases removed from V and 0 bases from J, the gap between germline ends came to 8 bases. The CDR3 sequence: CASSYTPSSYNEQFF. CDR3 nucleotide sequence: TGTGCCAGCAGTTACACCCCAAGCTCCTACAATGAGCAGTTCTTC.

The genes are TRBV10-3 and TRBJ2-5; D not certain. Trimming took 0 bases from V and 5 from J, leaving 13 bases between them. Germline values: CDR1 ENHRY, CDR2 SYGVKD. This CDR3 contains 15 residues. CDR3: CAISESSYGRETQYF. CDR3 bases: TGTGCCATCAGTGAGTCGAGCTACGGTCGGGAGACCCAGTACTTC.

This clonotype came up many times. The CDR3 loop is CASRPSGGQNEKLFF. CDR3 nucleotides: TGTGCCAGCAGGCCCTCCGGGGGGCAGAATGAAAAACTGTTTTTT. The J gene is TRBJ1-4, the V gene TRBV28; perhaps TRBD1 as D (6 bases). This CDR3 region has 15 residues. Germline V CDR1 and CDR2: MDHEN, SYDVKM. V was trimmed by 6 bases and J by 5 bases, leaving 16 bases between them.

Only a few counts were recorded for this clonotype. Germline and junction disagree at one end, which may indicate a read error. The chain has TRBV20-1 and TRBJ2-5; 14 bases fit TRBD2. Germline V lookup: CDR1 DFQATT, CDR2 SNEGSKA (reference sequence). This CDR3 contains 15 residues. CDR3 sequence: CSAISWTSGGSLPHF. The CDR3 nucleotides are TGCAGTGCTATTTCCTGGACTAGCGGGGGGTCCCTACCGCACTTC.

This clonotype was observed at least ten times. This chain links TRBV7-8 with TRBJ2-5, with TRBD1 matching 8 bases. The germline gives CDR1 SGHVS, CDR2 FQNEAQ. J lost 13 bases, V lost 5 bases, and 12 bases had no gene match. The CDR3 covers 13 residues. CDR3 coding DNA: TGTGCCAGCAGCAAGAGGACAGGGAGTTTGCGGTACTTC. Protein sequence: CASSKRTGSLRYF.

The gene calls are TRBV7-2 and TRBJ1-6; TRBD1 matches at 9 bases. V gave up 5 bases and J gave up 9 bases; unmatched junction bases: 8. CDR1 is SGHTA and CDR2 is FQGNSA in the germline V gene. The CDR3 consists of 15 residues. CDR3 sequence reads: CASSHGTGHSSPLHF. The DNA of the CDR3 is TGTGCCAGCAGCCACGGGACAGGGCATAGTTCACCCCTCCACTTT.